The 2 T cell receptor beta chains reported below all come from one sample, sequenced in a study of CD8 T cells in ankylosing spondylitis. Findings of the study overall: A motif in TCR beta, a set of seven to nine highly homologous variants, appeared characteristic of ankylosing spondylitis blood.

MiXCR, applied by TCRdb to the 5' RACE reads, yields one record per CDR3 protein. The data hold under 950,000 distinct CDR3 sequences, with around 20% observed a single time. What these receptors recognize is not known. The material sequenced was blood, either unsorted or a sorted T cell fraction (not recorded which). These receptors were collected from a male donor with ankylosing spondylitis.

This clonotype was counted a few times. The rearrangement links TRBV12-3 or TRBV12-4 to TRBJ2-3; D ambiguous. The CDR3 consists of 15 residues. V was pared by 6 bases and J by 0 bases, with 13 bases between. The CDR3 nucleotides read TGTGCCAGCAGCACCTGGGCAACTAGCACAGATACGCAGTATTTT. Amino acid sequence: CASSTWATSTDTQYF.

This clonotype came up a few times. V is TRBV10-3 and J is TRBJ2-7, with TRBD1 matching 9 bases. The germline V gene has CDR1 ENHRY and CDR2 SYGVKD. V dropped 0 bases and J dropped 4; count of bases not matched to a gene: 1. This CDR3 comprises 14 residues. The CDR3 sequence is CAISESGTGYEQYF. DNA of the CDR3: TGTGCCATCAGTGAGTCGGGGACAGGGTACGAGCAGTACTTC.